The TCR beta chain under discussion was sequenced for a study of patients and donors after allogeneic stem cell transplantation. TCRdb recomputed calls from the RT-PCR reads with MiXCR, one row per CDR3 protein. The sample holds 900,000 to 1,000,000 distinct CDR3 sequences, around 17% seen once. V lost 3 bases and J 2 bases, leaving 9 bases between the germline ends. Germline V lookup: CDR1 SGHRS, CDR2 YFSETQ. The CDR3 sequence is 15 residues long. The gene calls are TRBV5-1 and TRBJ2-6, with D maybe TRBD2 (5 bases). The sequence was collected from a human donor who was either an allogeneic HSCT recipient or a stem cell or donor lymphocyte infusion donor (not recorded which). It is not recorded whose cells these are; they may come from a transplant donor. Sample: blood, either unsorted or a sorted T cell fraction (not recorded which). CDR3 coding DNA: TGCGCCAGCAGCTCCACTAGTACTGGGGCCAACGTCCTGACTTTC. This gives the protein CASSSTSTGANVLTF.